The source of this T cell receptor (beta chain) is a study of shared clonotypes between healthy human individuals. Study-wide context: With ages of 18 to 49, the donors were two women and a few men.

This clone appeared once. This CDR3 contains 13 residues. V was shortened by 5 bases and J by 6 bases, with 11 bases between the two germline ends. The germline CDR1 and CDR2 sequences are MNHEY and SMNVEV (reference sequence). Naive CD8 cells were CD45RO-negative, positively selected for CCR7, excluding terminally differentiated effector memory CD45RA+ cells. None of the donors, who were healthy HIV-negative adults, had recently had acute infections or vaccinations. Clones were sequenced by immunoSEQ multiplex PCR, and TCRdb holds only the in-frame ones, with some missing. This table holds fewer than 700,000 clones, approximately 96% found once.

The chain couples TRBV27 to TRBJ1-3; D unclear. The specimen was naive CD8+ T cells sorted from blood. The sequence was obtained from a woman in her thirties in good health. CDR3 in amino acids: CASSPGLKNTIYF. CDR3 in DNA: TGTGCCAGCAGTCCCGGACTGAAAAACACCATATATTTT.